The 27 T cell receptor beta chains listed next were all sequenced from one sample in a study of T cells expressing NK-cell markers. TCRdb re-called the 5' RACE reads and catalogs CDR3 proteins one per entry, DNA excluded. This specimen shows around 100,000 distinct CDR3 sequences; the ten leading clones hold under 20%. Sequencing was carried out using blood T cells: a sorted CD56 or NKG2C T cell subset, CD4+ or CD8+ T cells, or bulk PBMC T cells (not recorded which). The receptors come from a woman between 18 and 70 years old in good health.

The chain links TRBV4-3 to TRBJ1-1. Germline CDR1 LGHNA, CDR2 YSLEER. The CDR3 runs 16 residues. The CDR3 protein is CASSQDLSDMNTEAFF.

V and J are TRBV29-1 and TRBJ2-1; TCRdb indicates TRBD2, and absent DNA this call remains unverified. Looked up from germline, CDR1 is SQVTM and CDR2 is ANQGSEA. This CDR3 has 16 residues. The CDR3 reads CSVRTSGRLSYNEQFF.

The gene calls are TRBV7-3 and TRBJ1-1; absent DNA, TCRdb's TRBD1 call cannot be checked. The CDR3 is made up of 14 amino acids. CDR1 is SGHTA and CDR2 is FQGTGA in the germline V gene. The CDR3 sequence is CASSLGPGGGEAFF.

The chain uses TRBV27 and TRBJ2-1; TCRdb's D gene call, TRBD1, goes unchecked for lack of DNA. Germline V gene sequence: CDR1 MNHEY, CDR2 SMNVEV (reference sequence). This CDR3 is 16 amino acids long. CDR3 amino acids: CASRHPSSGDYNEQFF.

V and J are TRBV11-2 and TRBJ1-4. There are 15 residues in the CDR3. Germline-derived CDR1 and CDR2 are SGHAT and FQNNGV. The CDR3 is CASSFGSEGDEKLFF.

The chain links TRBV28 to TRBJ2-7; TCRdb lists TRBD2, though no DNA is available to test this call. The V gene's germline CDR1 is MDHEN and CDR2 SYDVKM. The length of the CDR3 is 14 residues. CDR3 loop: CASSRAREINEQYF.

V usage is TRBV7-8 and J usage is TRBJ2-1. This CDR3 region has 15 residues. From germline, CDR1 is SGHVS and CDR2 FQNEAQ. CDR3: CASSLSSNSYNEQFF.

The genes are TRBV7-8 and TRBJ2-7; TCRdb returns TRBD1, unconfirmable since there is no DNA. Looked up from germline, CDR1 is SGHVS and CDR2 is FQNEAQ. This CDR3 is built from 14 residues. The CDR3 sequence is CASSLWGSGNEQYF.

V and J are TRBV7-9 and TRBJ2-5; no DNA is available, so the TRBD2 call from TCRdb remains unchecked. This CDR3 comprises 14 residues. Germline V CDR1 and CDR2: SEHNR, FQNEAQ (reference sequence). The chain's CDR3 is CASSLGTLQETQYF. Looking up the rest from reference TRBV7-9 and TRBJ2-5 gives the full variable domain: DTGVSQNPRHKITKRGQNVTFRCDPISEHNRLYWYRQTLGQGPEFLTYFQNEAQLEKSRLLSDRFSAERPKGSFSTLEIQRTEQGDSAMYLCASSLGTLQETQYFGPGTRLLVL.

The V and J genes are TRBV15 and TRBJ1-1. CDR1 and CDR2 (germline): LNHNV, YYDKDF (reference sequence). The CDR3 loop spans 13 amino acids. CDR3 loop: CATSKRLGTEAFF.

The chain uses TRBV12-3 or TRBV12-4 and TRBJ2-3; TCRdb reports TRBD2, a call that lacks DNA to check it against. The CDR3 length is 18 residues. The CDR3 reads CASSSLRTSGADTDTQYF.

This chain uses TRBV12-3 or TRBV12-4 with TRBJ2-5; no DNA is available, so the TRBD2 call from TCRdb remains unchecked. The CDR3 has 15 residues. The chain's CDR3 is CASSHPEEGWETQYF.

The chain has TRBV7-3 and TRBJ2-1. This CDR3 comprises 13 residues. The germline CDR1 and CDR2 sequences are SGHTA and FQGTGA. The CDR3 sequence is CASSLESPNEQFF.

The rearrangement joins TRBV20-1 to TRBJ2-1; TCRdb outputs TRBD2, but without DNA this stays unchecked. The CDR3 loop spans 15 amino acids. From germline, CDR1 is DFQATT and CDR2 SNEGSKA (reference sequence). The CDR3 is CSARDGKRAGNEQFF.

The chain carries TRBV6-2 or TRBV6-3 and TRBJ2-3; the D call of TRBD1 rests on TCRdb alone, since no DNA is present to check it. Germline V gene lookup returns CDR1 MNHEY and CDR2 SVGEGT. The CDR3 is 18 amino acids. The CDR3 sequence is CATNGAPDRAGWTDTQYF.

The CDR3 spells CSGGGLADYNEQFF. The rearrangement uses TRBV20-1 and TRBJ2-1; TCRdb's D gene call, TRBD2, goes unchecked for lack of DNA. The CDR3 consists of 14 residues. CDR1 is DFQATT, CDR2 SNEGSKA, per germline (reference sequence).

The gene calls are TRBV6-5 and TRBJ2-1; there is no DNA to check the TCRdb D call of TRBD1. From germline, CDR1 is MNHEY and CDR2 SVGAGI. CDR3 length: 16 amino acids. CDR3 region: CASSSTGTSSYNEQFF.

The rearrangement joins TRBV28 to TRBJ1-2. The CDR3 extends over 13 amino acids. The germline gives CDR1 MDHEN, CDR2 SYDVKM. CDR3 in amino acids: CASSFPANYGYTF.

The chain carries TRBV15 and TRBJ2-3; the TCRdb call, TRBD1, lacks DNA for checking. From germline, CDR1 is LNHNV and CDR2 YYDKDF (reference sequence). The CDR3 sequence is 16 residues long. The CDR3: CATSLGGGEYADTQYF.

The J gene is TRBJ2-3, the V gene TRBV24-1; TCRdb calls TRBD1, which cannot be checked without DNA. The length of the CDR3 is 12 residues. Germline lookup yields CDR1 KGHDR and CDR2 SFDVKD. The CDR3: CATSDWANTQYF.

The chain links TRBV29-1 to TRBJ2-5. CDR1 and CDR2 (germline): SQVTM, ANQGSEA. The CDR3 has 12 residues. Here the CDR3 reads CSVEGLGEAQYF.

The chain is built from TRBV5-5 and TRBJ2-1. This CDR3 contains 11 residues. Germline CDR1 is SGHKS and CDR2 is YYEKEE (reference sequence). The CDR3 spells CASSFEMRQFF.

This rearrangement joins TRBV28 to TRBJ1-4; the TCRdb D gene call, TRBD1, has no DNA to confirm it. This CDR3 is built from 17 residues. Germline CDR1 is MDHEN and CDR2 is SYDVKM. The CDR3 is CASSPPEPLTTNEKLFF.

The CDR3 protein is CASSVSVGSGGGNEQFF. The chain is built from TRBV9 and TRBJ2-1; TCRdb's assignment of TRBD2 cannot be checked, as there is no DNA. This CDR3 has 17 amino acids. CDR1 SGDLS and CDR2 YYNGEE come from the germline V gene.

This chain links TRBV7-8 with TRBJ2-1; there is no DNA to check the TCRdb D call of TRBD2. CDR1 SGHVS and CDR2 FQNEAQ come from the germline V gene. This CDR3 comprises 15 residues. The CDR3: CASSLLAGGFNEQFF.

The J gene is TRBJ1-1, the V gene TRBV7-9; TCRdb picks TRBD1, but there is no DNA to check that call. Germline V gene data show CDR1 as SEHNR and CDR2 as FQNEAQ (reference sequence). CDR3 length: 15 residues. CDR3 in amino acids: CASSLAEGLGTEAFF.

The genes are TRBV20-1 and TRBJ1-2; the TCRdb D gene call, TRBD1, has no DNA to confirm it. The CDR3 length is 15 residues. The germline gives CDR1 DFQATT, CDR2 SNEGSKA (reference sequence). CDR3 region: CSAPTGEGQGYGYTF.